These 5 T cell receptor beta chains share one sample of origin, sequenced in a study of T cells after yellow fever vaccination. A single record per CDR3 protein comes from TCRdb applying MiXCR to the 5' RACE reads. The table has around 360,000 distinct CDR3 sequences, approximately 10% seen once. The source material was PBMCs, sampled on the day of the first yellow fever vaccination. All receptors derive from a young man who received the YFV17D yellow fever vaccine.

This clonotype was found many times. This chain uses TRBV27 with TRBJ2-5; D uncertain. This CDR3 spans 13 amino acids. The V end was cut by 5 bases, the J end by 5 bases, with 12 bases between. Per germline, CDR1 MNHEY and CDR2 SMNVEV (reference sequence). CDR3 residues: CASSPRTRETQYF. CDR3 sequence (DNA): TGTGCCAGCAGTCCTCGGACGCGGGAGACCCAGTACTTC.

This clonotype has more than one count but fewer than ten. V usage is TRBV28 and J usage is TRBJ1-6, with 9 bases that match TRBD1. Germline V gene sequence: CDR1 MDHEN, CDR2 SYDVKM. V trimming: 8 bases; J trimming: 0 bases; junction bases outside the gene matches: 8. The CDR3 is 17 residues long. The CDR3 DNA is TGTGCCAGCTACGGGACAGGGAAAAGCTCCTATAATTCACCCCTCCACTTT. Protein product: CASYGTGKSSYNSPLHF.

The V gene is TRBV6-2 or TRBV6-3, the J gene TRBJ2-3, with D perhaps matching TRBD1 (5 bases). This CDR3 is built from 13 residues. Germline V lookup: CDR1 MNHEY, CDR2 SVGEGT. Deletions cut 6 bases from V and 1 base from J, with 8 bases between. CDR3 sequence: CASREQGTDTQYF. In DNA form, the CDR3 reads TGTGCCAGCAGAGAACAGGGCACAGATACGCAGTATTTT.

This clonotype was picked up one time. The genes are TRBV29-1 and TRBJ2-5; D may correspond to TRBD1 or TRBD2 (5 bases each). V was trimmed by 5 bases and J by 4 bases, leaving 17 bases between them. The CDR3 consists of 14 residues. Germline lookup yields CDR1 SQVTM and CDR2 ANQGSEA. CDR3 sequence: CSVYGTLGGETQYF. Here the CDR3 DNA reads TGCAGCGTTTATGGGACCCTAGGAGGAGAGACCCAGTACTTC.

This clonotype was counted between two and nine times. The CDR3 coding sequence is TGTGCCAGCAGCGCGCCGGGCCAAGGCACAGATACGCAGTATTTT. This gives the protein CASSAPGQGTDTQYF. The rearrangement joins TRBV7-3 to TRBJ2-3; no definite D call. CDR1 and CDR2 from the germline V gene are SGHTA and FQGTGA. The V end was cut by 5 bases, the J end by 1 base, with 13 bases between. The CDR3 loop spans 15 amino acids.